This T cell receptor (beta chain) originates from a study of blood T cells in healthy people across ages. Whole-study findings and limits: Naive CD4+ cell counts and diversity both ran higher in long-lived than in aged donors.

Donors were healthy Caucasian individuals from Russia aged about 6 to 100. Alongside a J-beta primer mix, a sample-barcoded 5' primer served in a second PCR lasting about 7 to 11 cycles. Per-sample output comprised a minimum of 2.5 million paired-end reads containing CDR3. TCRdb re-called the 5' RACE reads with MiXCR, one entry per CDR3 protein. The sample includes fewer than 1,000,000 distinct CDR3 sequences, roughly 44% seen only once; the top ten take around 18%. The germline CDR1 and CDR2 sequences are SGHTA and FQGNSA. The trim removed 3 bases at V and 5 bases at J, leaving 12 bases unmatched. The length of the CDR3 is 16 residues. This clonotype was seen a handful of times. Its specificity is not known.

Input material: blood. The chain carries TRBV7-2 and TRBJ2-5, with 7 bases identical to TRBD2. The source is a man in his sixties in good health. The CDR3, as DNA: TGTGCCAGCAGCTTTCGACTCGGGGCGGGGGAGGAGACCCAGTACTTC. Amino acids: CASSFRLGAGEETQYF. The complete variable domain, with remaining parts taken from reference TRBV7-2 and TRBJ2-5, reads GAGVSQSPSNKVTEKGKDVELRCDPISGHTALYWYRQSLGQGLEFLIYFQGNSAPDKSGLPSDRFSAERTGGSVSTLTIQRTQQEDSAVYLCASSFRLGAGEETQYFGPGTRLLVL.